Shown below are 6 T cell receptor beta chains from a single sample sequenced in a study of human T cells and chemical hapten exposure. Time point denoted: pre-sensitization, week 0. Treatment noted: therapeutic diphenylcyclopropenone sensitization with weekly scalp DPC. TCRdb redid the calling of the RACE reads with MiXCR, one entry per CDR3 protein. The table shows under 95,000 distinct CDR3 sequences, with 8.5% occurring only once. Specimen: whole blood, collected in connection with sensitization to the hapten diphenylcyclopropenone (DPC). The source is a man aged 40-49 years with alopecia areata. Some clones in this sample may be carry-over from other donors' samples.

V usage is TRBV6-2 or TRBV6-3 and J usage is TRBJ2-1, with 9 bases that match TRBD2. Germline V gene sequence: CDR1 MNHEY, CDR2 SVGEGT. The CDR3 has 17 residues. V shed 4 bases and J 5 bases; nucleotides not matched to a gene: 12. The CDR3 here is CASSSSGRSPPNNEQFF. CDR3 coding DNA: TGTGCCAGCAGTTCAAGCGGGAGGTCGCCCCCAAACAATGAGCAGTTCTTC.

In its sample, this clonotype was seen a few times. This chain uses TRBV28 with TRBJ2-5, with 9 positions matching TRBD2. This CDR3 comprises 16 residues. CDR1 is MDHEN and CDR2 is SYDVKM in the germline V gene. After removal of 2 bases from V and 1 base from J, the junction contained 5 bases not matched to a gene. The CDR3 DNA follows: TGTGCCAGCAGTTTAATGACTAGCGGTATCCAAGAGACCCAGTACTTC. Its protein product is CASSLMTSGIQETQYF.

V and J are TRBV9 and TRBJ2-2; 7 bases align to TRBD1. Germline V gene data show CDR1 as SGDLS and CDR2 as YYNGEE. V shed 4 bases, J shed 4 bases, and the junction held 7 bases outside the gene matches. The CDR3 length is 15 residues. CDR3 protein: CASSPSDRPTGELFF. CDR3 nucleotide sequence: TGTGCCAGCAGCCCGTCGGACAGGCCCACCGGGGAGCTGTTTTTT. The variable domain in full, with the rest retrieved from reference TRBV9 and TRBJ2-2, is DSGVTQTPKHLITATGQRVTLRCSPRSGDLSVYWYQQSLDQGLQFLIQYYNGEERAKGNILERFSAQQFPDLHSELNLSSLELGDSALYFCASSPSDRPTGELFFGEGSRLTVL.

At least ten counts were recorded for this clonotype. The CDR3 nucleotides are TGTGCCAGCAGTTTAGACAGGGGGATAAATCAGCCCCAGCATTTT. It encodes CASSLDRGINQPQHF. J is TRBJ1-5 and V is TRBV28; 9 bases agree with TRBD1. This CDR3 comprises 15 residues. V dropped 2 bases and J dropped 4; count of bases not matched to a gene: 3. Germline values: CDR1 MDHEN, CDR2 SYDVKM.

The rearrangement joins TRBV28 to TRBJ2-6, with D unresolved. This CDR3 spans 15 amino acids. Germline values: CDR1 MDHEN, CDR2 SYDVKM. Trimming left V 7 bases short and J 2 bases short, with 12 bases between. The chain's CDR3 is CASNPQGTGANVLTF. CDR3 bases: TGTGCCAGCAATCCCCAAGGGACTGGGGCCAACGTCCTGACTTTC. Based on the CDR3 plus reference TRBV28 and TRBJ2-6, the full variable domain is DVKVTQSSRYLVKRTGEKVFLECVQDMDHENMFWYRQDPGLGLRLIYFSYDVKMKEKGDIPEGYSVSREKKERFSLILESASTNQTSMYLCASNPQGTGANVLTFGAGSRLTVL.

The rearrangement uses TRBV28 and TRBJ2-7; 12 nucleotides align to TRBD2. CDR1 and CDR2 from the germline V gene are MDHEN and SYDVKM. The CDR3 has 17 residues. V lost 7 bases to trimming and J lost 3 bases; unmatched junction nucleotides: 13. CDR3 loop: CASTGLAGSKRYYEQYF. The CDR3 nucleotides read TGTGCCAGCACTGGACTAGCGGGATCAAAAAGGTACTACGAGCAGTACTTC. The complete variable domain, with remaining parts taken from reference TRBV28 and TRBJ2-7, reads DVKVTQSSRYLVKRTGEKVFLECVQDMDHENMFWYRQDPGLGLRLIYFSYDVKMKEKGDIPEGYSVSREKKERFSLILESASTNQTSMYLCASTGLAGSKRYYEQYFGPGTRLTVT.